This T cell receptor (beta chain) stems from a study of blood T cell repertoires in COVID-19. Turning to the study itself: The samples span acute and convalescent COVID-19 from the United States, Italy and Spain. T cells, B-cell-depleted T cells, or PBMCs supplied cDNA or gDNA.

The CDR3 has 12 amino acids. Germline V gene data show CDR1 as SEHNR and CDR2 as FQNEAQ (reference sequence). Trimming took 5 bases from V and 5 from J, leaving 9 bases between them. In the original processing: Cell counts per sample came from amplifying reference gene primers. This table comes from immunoSEQ multiplex PCR, and its TCRdb copy is limited to in-frame clones, with some not included. The DNA gave D and trimming, while V, J and clone size come from that table. The sample records roughly 330,000 clones, around 88% being singletons. Sequencing was performed on peripheral blood. This chain links TRBV7-9 with TRBJ1-1; perhaps TRBD1 as D (6 bases). The source is a woman aged 45 to 65 with acute or convalescent COVID-19. The CDR3 sequence is CASSRDMTEAFF. The CDR3 region has the DNA TGTGCCAGCAGCCGGGACATGACTGAAGCTTTCTTT.